Listed below are T cell receptor beta chains from one sample, sequenced in a study of healthy donors' naive CD4 and CD8 T cells. TCRdb re-called the reads with MiXCR, one entry per CDR3 protein. This table holds roughly 200,000 distinct CDR3 sequences, about 70% found once. Sequenced input: naive CD4+ and CD8+ T cells sorted from blood, pooled from several donors. The receptors derive from a pool of human donors in good health; the sample pools cells from several healthy donors. Both conserved end residues are part of each CDR3. D genes are given only for firm matches. A clone size is listed for some rows: how often the clone was seen (once, few, many), or a class if it is expanded.

j_call v_call d_call clone_size cdr3_length cdr3_nt cdr3_aa
TRBJ1-2 TRBV19 TRBD1 . 14 TGTGCCAGTAGCGGGGACAGGGGAAACTATGGCTACACCTTC CASSGDRGNYGYTF
TRBJ1-1 TRBV6-5 . . 14 TGTGCCAGCAGAAGAATGACCAGCCTCACTGAAGCTTTCTTT CASRRMTSLTEAFF
TRBJ2-1 TRBV29-1 . . 10 TGCAGCGGGAGGTTCAATGAGCAGTTCTTC CSGRFNEQFF
TRBJ2-7 TRBV29-1 . . 13 TGCAGCGTTGTACTACCGAGCTCCTACGAGCAGTACTTC CSVVLPSSYEQYF
TRBJ2-7 TRBV12-3/TRBV12-4 TRBD1 . 14 TGTGCCAGCAGTCCCCCGGGACAGGACTACGAGCAGTACTTC CASSPPGQDYEQYF
TRBJ2-7 TRBV29-1 . . 14 TGCAGCGTTGTCGAGGTGGGGGCGCCGGACGAGCAGTACTTC CSVVEVGAPDEQYF
TRBJ2-5 TRBV12-3/TRBV12-4 . . 13 TGTGCCAGCAGTTGGGCGATGGACTCTACACTTGTCTTC CASSWAMDSTLVF
TRBJ2-2 TRBV6-5 . few 16 TGTGCCAGCAGTTACTCAGCCCACCTAAGAACCGGGGAGCTGTTTTTT CASSYSAHLRTGELFF
TRBJ1-2 TRBV6-5 . . 14 TGTGCCAGCAGTTTCAGGAATGCTAACTATGGCTACACCTTC CASSFRNANYGYTF
TRBJ2-3 TRBV19 . . 14 TGTGCCAGTAGTATAGAGGACGTCGCAGATACGCAGTATTTT CASSIEDVADTQYF
TRBJ2-7 TRBV29-1 . . 15 TGCAGCGTTTATGTGGGTCAGGGGTCCTCCTACGAGCAGTACTTC CSVYVGQGSSYEQYF
TRBJ1-5 TRBV10-3 TRBD1 . 16 TGTGCCATCAGTGAGTCGACCAGGGGGGGCAATCAGCCCCAGCATTTT CAISESTRGGNQPQHF
TRBJ2-1 TRBV30 TRBD2 . 14 TGTGCCTGGAGTCGCGGGAGCGGCTACAATGAGCAGTTCTTC CAWSRGSGYNEQFF
TRBJ1-1 TRBV19 . . 15 TGTGCCAGTTACGGTCTGGGGTTGGAGAACACTGAAGCTTTCTTT CASYGLGLENTEAFF
TRBJ2-7 TRBV29-1 . . 15 TGCAGCGTTGAAGATCGGTACAGTGGCACCTACGAGCAGTACTTC CSVEDRYSGTYEQYF
TRBJ1-2 TRBV5-6 . . 16 TGTGCCAGCAGCTTGGAGGTTGTTCACTTTGGAGATGGCTACACCTTC CASSLEVVHFGDGYTF
TRBJ1-1 TRBV27 . . 14 TGTGCCAGCAGTACATACGGGGGATGGACTGAAGCTTTCTTT CASSTYGGWTEAFF
TRBJ2-3 TRBV29-1 TRBD2 . 16 TGCAGCGTTTTCCCGACTAGCGGGGCTAGCACAGATACGCAGTATTTT CSVFPTSGASTDTQYF
TRBJ2-3 TRBV29-1 . . 14 TGCAGCGGCCGTCCCCTGGGGCTCACAGATACGCAGTATTTT CSGRPLGLTDTQYF
TRBJ2-1 TRBV5-4 TRBD2 . 15 TGTGCCAGCAGCTCGTACGGGAGGCCCTCCAATGAGCAGTTCTTC CASSSYGRPSNEQFF
TRBJ2-7 TRBV12-3/TRBV12-4 . . 13 TGTGCCAGCAGTTTAGGGACTGGAACCGAGCAGTACTTC CASSLGTGTEQYF
TRBJ1-6 TRBV5-1 TRBD1 . 15 TGTGCCAGCAGCTCGTTCGGACAGGGCTATTCACCCCTCCACTTT CASSSFGQGYSPLHF
TRBJ1-1 TRBV6-5 . . 14 TGTGCCAGCAGTTACTCCAAGCCGAACACTGAAGCTTTCTTT CASSYSKPNTEAFF
TRBJ2-7 TRBV6-2/TRBV6-3 TRBD1 once 12 TGTGCCAGCAGTTCGGGACAGGCCGAGCAGTACTTC CASSSGQAEQYF
TRBJ2-7 TRBV27 . . 14 TGTGCCAGCAGTCCCCTAGACACCGCCTACGAGCAGTACTTC CASSPLDTAYEQYF
TRBJ2-5 TRBV29-1 TRBD2 . 15 TGCAGCGTTGACGGACTAGCGGGAGTCCCAGAGACCCAGTACTTC CSVDGLAGVPETQYF
TRBJ1-2 TRBV29-1 . . 13 TGCAGCGTTGCGGGGTTAGCTAACTATGGCTACACCTTC CSVAGLANYGYTF
TRBJ2-7 TRBV2 TRBD1 . 16 TGTGCCAGCAGTGATAGCTACGGGACAGGGAGGCACGAGCAGTACTTC CASSDSYGTGRHEQYF
TRBJ2-1 TRBV5-1 TRBD2 . 16 TGCGCCAGCAGCTTTATGGCGGGAGCTTCCTACAATGAGCAGTTCTTC CASSFMAGASYNEQFF
TRBJ1-2 TRBV6-5 . . 13 TGTGCCAGCAGTAGAACCAATAGTGATGGCTACACCTTC CASSRTNSDGYTF
TRBJ2-7 TRBV7-9 . . 19 TGTGCCAGCAGCCCCCAGAAGGTAGGGCGAGGCCCGTCCCTCTACGAGCAGTACTTC CASSPQKVGRGPSLYEQYF
TRBJ2-7 TRBV4-2 . . 15 TGTGCCAGCAGTCGCAAACGGGACACCGTCTACGAGCAGTACTTC CASSRKRDTVYEQYF
TRBJ2-1 TRBV6-2/TRBV6-3 . . 14 TGTGCCAGCAGTTACGGGGACACCTACAATGAGCAGTTCTTC CASSYGDTYNEQFF
TRBJ2-7 TRBV4-2 . . 16 TGTGCCAGCAGCCCCGTCGGGGTACAAGCCTCCTACGAGCAGTACTTC CASSPVGVQASYEQYF
TRBJ2-1 TRBV29-1 . . 11 TGCAGCGTTGTTCCCTACAATGAGCAGTTCTTC CSVVPYNEQFF